This T cell receptor (beta chain) was identified during a study of T cell repertoires in cytomegalovirus infection. About the research overall: Matching HLA type and CMV infection were both indicated by public TCR beta signatures. Study outcomes and limitations: Clonotypes of TCR beta that were HLA-C-restricted and CMV-specific dominated the ex vivo response.

The table lists this clonotype with a few counts. Its antigen is unknown. One entry per CDR3 protein results from TCRdb running MiXCR on the reads. This sample has more than 200,000 distinct CDR3 sequences, with around 8.7% found just once. Trimming cost V 1 base and J 0 bases, with 4 bases left between them. There are 14 residues in the CDR3. Germline lookup yields CDR1 SGHKS and CDR2 YYEKEE (reference sequence). The sequenced sample was PBMCs. This receptor was identified in a human donor in good health (CMV status not recorded). Some clones in this sample may be carry-over from other donors' samples. The gene calls are TRBV5-5 and TRBJ2-2; D not certain. This CDR3 reads CASSLWANTGELFF. CDR3 coding DNA: TGTGCCAGCAGCTTGTGGGCGAACACCGGGGAGCTGTTTTTT.